This T cell receptor beta chain emerged from a study of cytomegalovirus exposure and HLA in healthy donors. The study, taken as a whole, reports: In vitro checks showed that three CMV-associated chains really do target CMV antigens. Later on, a genetic analysis was performed. It linked a missense variant in DCLRE1C with V- and J-gene trimming of TCR beta.

The CDR3 is 12 amino acids. V lost 8 bases and J 3 bases, leaving 8 bases between the germline ends. The germline CDR1 and CDR2 sequences are SEHNR and FQNEAQ (reference sequence). The PCR ran on 60 Vbeta and 13 Jbeta primers. Per the authors' pipeline: About 9.9 million shared chains were among around 78 million unique TCR beta chains counted in a later analysis. Method: immunoSEQ multiplex PCR; TCRdb's copy keeps in-frame clones and lacks some. V, J and clone size derive from that table, while D and trimming were established from the DNA sequence. Of over 150,000 clones listed, about 77% were seen once; the top ten hold less than 3%. This clone was found a few times. Its antigen is undetermined.

V usage is TRBV7-9 and J usage is TRBJ2-1, with D tentatively TRBD2 (6 bases). The receptor comes from a woman in her twenties or thirties in good health and CMV-seronegative. Material for sequencing was PBMCs. The CDR3 here is CASGRFYNEQFF. The DNA for the CDR3 is TGTGCCAGCGGGAGGTTCTACAATGAGCAGTTCTTC.